The rows below give T cell receptor beta chains drawn from one sample of a study of blood T cell repertoires in COVID-19. Produced via immunoSEQ multiplex PCR; TCRdb's table is partial and in-frame only. The data show over 45,000 clones, about 90% seen once. Sequenced sample: peripheral blood. The receptors shown here come from a man at least 80 years old in a cohort sampled during active COVID-19. The CDR3 runs from the conserved cysteine through the conserved F or W. The D gene is left open where the match is weak. The size of a clone is reported for some rows only, either as once, few or many, or as a class for expanded clones.

size,D,J,V,CDR3,DNA
NA,TRBD2,TRBJ2-3,TRBV5-4,CASSSGTSGERTDTQYF,TGTGCCAGCAGCTCCGGGACTAGCGGGGAACGCACAGATACGCAGTATTTT
once,TRBD2,TRBJ2-4,TRBV27,CASSYSGAGGQNIQYF,TGTGCCAGCAGTTATAGTGGGGCGGGGGGACAAAACATTCAGTACTTC
NA,NA,TRBJ2-4,TRBV6-5,CASSYSGHGKNIQYF,TGTGCCAGCAGTTACTCAGGACATGGAAAAAACATTCAGTACTTC
NA,TRBD1,TRBJ2-7,TRBV27,CASRRGAGTGTYEQYF,TGTGCCAGCAGACGGGGGGCCGGGACAGGGACCTACGAGCAGTACTTC
NA,TRBD2,TRBJ2-5,TRBV7-8,CASSPEPGLPRETQYF,TGTGCCAGCAGCCCAGAACCGGGACTACCCCGGGAGACCCAGTACTTC
NA,TRBD1,TRBJ2-7,TRBV6-5,CASSKIDRDYEQYF,TGTGCCAGCAGTAAGATCGACAGGGACTACGAGCAGTACTTC
NA,NA,TRBJ1-1,TRBV3-1/TRBV3-2,CASSPLHAGNTEAFF,TGTGCCAGCAGCCCCCTTCACGCGGGGAACACTGAAGCTTTCTTT
NA,NA,TRBJ1-6,TRBV19,CASSLPLSPLHF,TGTGCCAGTAGCCTTCCTCTTTCACCCCTCCACTTT
NA,TRBD2,TRBJ2-7,TRBV7-2,CASSFGTSGREQYF,TGTGCCAGCAGCTTCGGGACTAGCGGGAGGGAGCAGTACTTC
once,TRBD1,TRBJ2-5,TRBV6-5,CASRRDRQTQETQYF,TGTGCCAGCAGAAGGGACAGACAAACCCAAGAGACCCAGTACTTC
NA,TRBD1,TRBJ1-1,TRBV18,CASSADRVPNTEAFF,TGTGCCAGCTCAGCAGACAGGGTCCCGAACACTGAAGCTTTCTTT
NA,TRBD1,TRBJ2-7,TRBV18,CASSRGQGPYEQYF,TGTGCCAGCTCACGGGGACAGGGACCCTACGAGCAGTACTTC
few,NA,TRBJ1-3,TRBV3-1/TRBV3-2,CASSQDFRQAGNTIYF,TGTGCCAGCAGCCAAGATTTCAGGCAAGCTGGAAACACCATATATTTT
NA,NA,TRBJ2-7,TRBV7-9,CASSLSGNSYEQYF,TGTGCCAGCAGCTTATCTGGCAACTCCTACGAGCAGTACTTC
once,NA,TRBJ2-1,TRBV29-1,CSVGGSLTGEQFF,TGCAGCGTTGGCGGCAGTCTAACGGGTGAGCAGTTCTTC
few,NA,TRBJ1-5,TRBV2,CASSERDSGGNQPQHF,TGTGCCAGCAGTGAACGCGATAGCGGGGGCAATCAGCCCCAGCATTTT
NA,NA,TRBJ2-1,TRBV2,CASSEILVSPEQFF,TGTGCCAGCAGTGAAATCCTAGTTAGTCCTGAGCAGTTCTTC
NA,TRBD1,TRBJ1-2,TRBV30,CALRGKPYGYTF,TGTGCCCTCAGGGGGAAGCCATATGGCTACACCTTC
NA,NA,TRBJ1-4,TRBV7-2,CASSFGGNEKLFF,TGTGCCAGCAGCTTCGGAGGTAATGAAAAACTGTTTTTT
NA,TRBD1,TRBJ2-1,TRBV19,CASSIGLGQGYEQFF,TGTGCCAGTAGTATAGGCCTCGGACAGGGGTATGAGCAGTTCTTC
NA,NA,TRBJ2-5,TRBV11-2,CASSSSRGGETQYF,TGTGCCAGCAGCAGTTCTAGGGGAGGAGAGACCCAGTACTTC
NA,TRBD1,TRBJ2-6,TRBV3-1/TRBV3-2,CASSPDRATRGANVLTF,TGTGCCAGCAGCCCCGACAGGGCAACGAGGGGGGCCAACGTCCTGACTTTC
NA,NA,TRBJ1-5,TRBV7-9,CASSLAGGNQPQHF,TGTGCCAGCAGCTTAGCAGGGGGCAATCAGCCCCAGCATTTT
NA,NA,TRBJ2-3,TRBV5-1,CASSLGLPTSTDTQYF,TGCGCCAGCAGCTTGGGACTACCGACTAGCACAGATACGCAGTATTTT
once,TRBD2,TRBJ2-3,TRBV5-1,CARSDGGVRDTQYF,TGCGCCCGCAGCGACGGGGGGGTTAGAGATACGCAGTATTTT
NA,TRBD2,TRBJ2-7,TRBV15,CATSRERLAGSYEQYF,TGTGCCACCAGCAGAGAAAGGTTAGCGGGAAGTTACGAGCAGTACTTC
NA,NA,TRBJ2-1,TRBV4-1,CASSPWLGHDNEQFF,TGCGCCAGCAGCCCTTGGTTGGGCCACGACAATGAGCAGTTCTTC
NA,NA,TRBJ1-1,TRBV19,CASSRGLPNTEAFF,TGTGCCAGTAGTAGGGGACTTCCGAACACTGAAGCTTTCTTT
NA,NA,TRBJ1-6,TRBV7-2,CASSPPVLRYNSPLHF,TGTGCCAGCAGCCCCCCGGTTCTGCGGTATAATTCACCCCTCCACTTT
NA,TRBD1,TRBJ2-5,TRBV6-1,CASSESGTAQQETQYF,TGTGCCAGCAGTGAATCCGGGACAGCCCAGCAAGAGACCCAGTACTTC
NA,NA,TRBJ2-3,TRBV5-4,CASSFPLDTTDTQYF,TGTGCCAGCAGCTTCCCATTAGACACTACAGATACGCAGTATTTT
NA,TRBD2,TRBJ2-1,TRBV18,CASSPDAGGYNEQFF,TGTGCCAGCTCACCAGACGCGGGAGGTTACAATGAGCAGTTCTTC
NA,NA,TRBJ1-1,TRBV7-6,CASSQNSAGLNTEAFF,TGTGCCAGCAGCCAGAATTCGGCGGGGCTCAACACTGAAGCTTTCTTT
NA,NA,TRBJ2-2,TRBV7-3,CASSLGHSTGELFF,TGTGCCAGCAGCTTGGGACACTCCACCGGGGAGCTGTTTTTT
NA,TRBD1,TRBJ1-1,TRBV7-9,CASSSRDRDGEGEAFF,TGTGCCAGCAGCTCCCGGGACAGGGACGGAGAGGGTGAAGCTTTCTTT
NA,NA,TRBJ1-4,TRBV18,CASSPLGSPNEKLFF,TGTGCCAGCTCACCGCTCGGTTCGCCTAATGAAAAACTGTTTTTT
few,TRBD2,TRBJ2-3,TRBV4-1,CASSHPTSGSTDTQYF,TGCGCCAGCAGCCACCCCACTAGCGGGAGCACAGATACGCAGTATTTT
few,NA,TRBJ1-1,TRBV7-2,CASSPGGTAGLLEAFF,TGTGCCAGCAGCCCGGGGGGGACTGCCGGCCTCCTTGAAGCTTTCTTT
NA,TRBD1,TRBJ2-2,TRBV9,CASSTYRGPGTGELFF,TGTGCCAGCAGCACCTACAGGGGGCCGGGAACCGGGGAGCTGTTTTTT
NA,TRBD2,TRBJ2-1,TRBV24-1,CATSDDGRANNEQFF,TGTGCCACCAGTGACGACGGGAGGGCCAACAATGAGCAGTTCTTC
NA,NA,TRBJ2-2,TRBV4-1,CASSQDHRVPTGELFF,TGCGCCAGCAGCCAAGATCACAGGGTGCCCACCGGGGAGCTGTTTTTT
NA,NA,TRBJ2-2,TRBV30,CAWSVQNTGELFF,TGTGCCTGGAGTGTACAGAACACCGGGGAGCTGTTTTTT
NA,NA,TRBJ2-7,TRBV11-2,CASSLDIQGRYEQYF,TGTGCCAGCAGCTTAGATATCCAGGGCCGCTACGAGCAGTACTTC
NA,TRBD2,TRBJ2-3,TRBV5-1,CASSRAASGGAVDTQYF,TGCGCCAGCAGCCGAGCTGCTAGCGGGGGGGCCGTAGATACGCAGTATTTT
NA,TRBD1,TRBJ2-5,TRBV5-3,CARNILIRDREETQYF,TGTGCCAGAAACATATTAATCCGGGACAGAGAAGAGACCCAGTACTTC
NA,TRBD1,TRBJ1-1,TRBV5-1,CASSLGQVVNTEAFF,TGCGCCAGCAGCTTAGGACAGGTCGTGAACACTGAAGCTTTCTTT
few,TRBD2,TRBJ2-3,TRBV6-5,CASSYRAGSTDTQYF,TGTGCCAGCAGTTACCGAGCGGGGAGCACAGATACGCAGTATTTT
NA,NA,TRBJ1-1,TRBV9,CASSPRRTVNTEAFF,TGTGCCAGCAGTCCCCGGAGGACGGTGAACACTGAAGCTTTCTTT
NA,NA,TRBJ1-1,TRBV15,CATSRVEASGTEAFF,TGTGCCACCAGCAGAGTTGAGGCTTCGGGCACTGAAGCTTTCTTT
NA,TRBD1,TRBJ2-7,TRBV29-1,CSVDGQGINEQYF,TGCAGCGTGGATGGACAGGGGATCAACGAGCAGTACTTC
NA,TRBD1,TRBJ2-1,TRBV2,CASSEGDRVVDEQFF,TGTGCCAGCAGTGAAGGGGACAGGGTAGTCGATGAGCAGTTCTTC